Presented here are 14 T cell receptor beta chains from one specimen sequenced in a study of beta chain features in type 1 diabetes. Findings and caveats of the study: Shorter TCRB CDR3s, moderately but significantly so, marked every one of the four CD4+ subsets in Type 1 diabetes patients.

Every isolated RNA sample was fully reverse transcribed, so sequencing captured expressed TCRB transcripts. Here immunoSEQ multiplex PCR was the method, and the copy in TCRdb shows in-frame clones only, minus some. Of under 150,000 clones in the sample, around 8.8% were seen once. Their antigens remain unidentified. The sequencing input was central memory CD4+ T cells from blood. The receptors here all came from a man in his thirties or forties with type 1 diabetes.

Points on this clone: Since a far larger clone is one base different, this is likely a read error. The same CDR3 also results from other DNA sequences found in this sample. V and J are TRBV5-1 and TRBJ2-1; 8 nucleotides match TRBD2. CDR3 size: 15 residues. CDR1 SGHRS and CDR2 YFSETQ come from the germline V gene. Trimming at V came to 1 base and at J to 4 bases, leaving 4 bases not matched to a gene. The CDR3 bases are TGCGCCAGCAGCTTGCGGATAGCGGGGTACAATGAGCAGTTCTTC. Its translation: CASSLRIAGYNEQFF. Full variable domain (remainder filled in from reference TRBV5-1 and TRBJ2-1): KAGVTQTPRYLIKTRGQQVTLSCSPISGHRSVSWYQQTPGQGLQFLFEYFSETQRNKGNFPGRFSGRQFSNSRSEMNVSTLELGDSALYLCASSLRIAGYNEQFFGPGTRLTVL.

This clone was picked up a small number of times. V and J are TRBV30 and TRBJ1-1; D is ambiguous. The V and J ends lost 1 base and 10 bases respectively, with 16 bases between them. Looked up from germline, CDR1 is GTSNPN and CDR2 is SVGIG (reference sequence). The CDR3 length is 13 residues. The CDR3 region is CAWSAMTPRGAFF. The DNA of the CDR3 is TGTGCCTGGAGTGCGATGACCCCCCGGGGAGCTTTCTTT.

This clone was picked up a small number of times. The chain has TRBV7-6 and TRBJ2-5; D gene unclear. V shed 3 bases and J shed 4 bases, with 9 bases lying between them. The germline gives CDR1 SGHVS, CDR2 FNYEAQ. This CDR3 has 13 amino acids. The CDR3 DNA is TGTGCCAGCAGCTTCGCCCTGGCAGAGACCCAGTACTTC. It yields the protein CASSFALAETQYF. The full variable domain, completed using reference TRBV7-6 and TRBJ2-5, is GAGVSQSPRYKVTKRGQDVALRCDPISGHVSLYWYRQALGQGPEFLTYFNYEAQQDKSGLPNDRFSAERPEGSISTLTIQRTEQRDSAMYRCASSFALAETQYFGPGTRLLVL.

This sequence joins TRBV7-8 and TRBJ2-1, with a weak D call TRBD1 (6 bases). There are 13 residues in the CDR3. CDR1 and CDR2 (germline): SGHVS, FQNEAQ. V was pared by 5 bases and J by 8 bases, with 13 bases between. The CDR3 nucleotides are TGTGCCAGCAGCCCAGACAGGTTTGATGAGCAGTTCTTC. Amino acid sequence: CASSPDRFDEQFF.

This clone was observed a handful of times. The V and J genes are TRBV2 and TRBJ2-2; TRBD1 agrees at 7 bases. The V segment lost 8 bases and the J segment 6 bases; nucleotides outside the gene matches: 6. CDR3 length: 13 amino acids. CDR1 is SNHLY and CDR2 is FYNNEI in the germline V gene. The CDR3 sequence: CASADRDAGELFF. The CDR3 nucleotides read TGTGCCAGCGCCGACAGGGACGCCGGGGAGCTGTTTTTT.

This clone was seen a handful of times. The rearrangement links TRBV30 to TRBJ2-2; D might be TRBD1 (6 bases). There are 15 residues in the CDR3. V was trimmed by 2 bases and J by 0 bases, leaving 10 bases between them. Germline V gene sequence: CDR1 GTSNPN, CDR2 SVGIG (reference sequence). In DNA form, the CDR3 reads TGTGCCTGGAGTACAGACAGGACGAACACCGGGGAGCTGTTTTTT. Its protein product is CAWSTDRTNTGELFF.

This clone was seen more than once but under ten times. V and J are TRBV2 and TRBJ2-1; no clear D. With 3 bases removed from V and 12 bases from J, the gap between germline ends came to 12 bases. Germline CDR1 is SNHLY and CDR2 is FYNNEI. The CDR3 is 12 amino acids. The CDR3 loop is CASSDEQPRQFF. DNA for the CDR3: TGTGCCAGCAGTGACGAGCAGCCTAGGCAGTTCTTC.

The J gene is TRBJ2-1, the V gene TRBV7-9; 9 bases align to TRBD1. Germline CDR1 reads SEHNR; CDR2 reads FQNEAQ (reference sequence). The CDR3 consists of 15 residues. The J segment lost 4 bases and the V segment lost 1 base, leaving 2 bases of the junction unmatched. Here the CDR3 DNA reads TGTGCCAGCAGCTTAGGGACAGGGGTTTACAATGAGCAGTTCTTC. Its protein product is CASSLGTGVYNEQFF.

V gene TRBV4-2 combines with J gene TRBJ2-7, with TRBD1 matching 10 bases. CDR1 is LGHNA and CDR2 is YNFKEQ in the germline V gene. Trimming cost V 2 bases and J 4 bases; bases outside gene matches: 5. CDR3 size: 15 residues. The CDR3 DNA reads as TGTGCCAGCAGCCAACAGGGGACAGGGGTGTACGAGCAGTACTTC. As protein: CASSQQGTGVYEQYF.

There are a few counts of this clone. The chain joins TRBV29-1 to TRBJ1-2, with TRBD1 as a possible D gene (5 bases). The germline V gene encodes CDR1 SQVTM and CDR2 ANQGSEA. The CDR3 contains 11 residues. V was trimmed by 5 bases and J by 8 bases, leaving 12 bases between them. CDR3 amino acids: CSVWGEEGYTF. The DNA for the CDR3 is TGCAGCGTTTGGGGGGAGGAGGGCTACACCTTC.

CDR3 bases: TGTGCCAGCAGCTCCGACATACGGAGGGGCTACACCTTC. Translated, it gives CASSSDIRRGYTF. This rearrangement joins TRBV7-2 to TRBJ1-2; D gene unclear. Trimming pared 4 bases from V and 8 bases from J, leaving 14 bases between. The CDR3 runs 13 residues. CDR1 is SGHTA, CDR2 FQGNSA, per germline.

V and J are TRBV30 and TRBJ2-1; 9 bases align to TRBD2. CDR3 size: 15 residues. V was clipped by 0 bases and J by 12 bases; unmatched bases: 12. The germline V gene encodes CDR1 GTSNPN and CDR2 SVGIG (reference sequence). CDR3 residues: CAWSVQAGGFSGQFF. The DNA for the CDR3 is TGTGCCTGGAGTGTACAAGCGGGGGGCTTCTCCGGGCAGTTCTTC. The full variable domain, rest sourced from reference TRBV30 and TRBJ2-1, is SQTIHQWPATLVQPVGSPLSLECTVEGTSNPNLYWYRQAAGRGLQLLFYSVGIGQISSEVPQNLSASRPQDRQFILSSKKLLLSDSGFYLCAWSVQAGGFSGQFFGPGTRLTVL.

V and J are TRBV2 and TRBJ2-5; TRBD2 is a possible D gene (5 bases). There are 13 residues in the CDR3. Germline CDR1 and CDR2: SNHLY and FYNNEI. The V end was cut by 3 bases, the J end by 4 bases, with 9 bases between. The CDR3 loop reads CASSDRGRETQYF. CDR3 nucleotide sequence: TGTGCCAGCAGTGACAGAGGGCGAGAGACCCAGTACTTC.

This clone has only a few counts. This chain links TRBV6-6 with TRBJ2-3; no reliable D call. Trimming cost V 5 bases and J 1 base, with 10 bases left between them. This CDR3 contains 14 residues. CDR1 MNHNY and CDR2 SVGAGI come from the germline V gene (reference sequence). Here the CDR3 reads CASSDLGGTDTQYF. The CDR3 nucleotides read TGTGCCAGCAGTGACCTGGGCGGCACAGATACGCAGTATTTT.